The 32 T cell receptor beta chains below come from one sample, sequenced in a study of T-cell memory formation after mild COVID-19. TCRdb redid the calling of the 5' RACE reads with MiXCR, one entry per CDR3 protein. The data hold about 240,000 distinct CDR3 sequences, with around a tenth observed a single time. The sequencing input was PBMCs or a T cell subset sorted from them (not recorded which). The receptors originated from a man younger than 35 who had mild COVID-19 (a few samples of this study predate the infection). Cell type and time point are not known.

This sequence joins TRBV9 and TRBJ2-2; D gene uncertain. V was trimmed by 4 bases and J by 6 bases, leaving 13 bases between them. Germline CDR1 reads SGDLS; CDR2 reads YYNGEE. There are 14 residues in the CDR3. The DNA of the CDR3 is TGTGCCAGCAGCACAACCGACGGAGCCGGGGAGCTGTTTTTT. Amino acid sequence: CASSTTDGAGELFF.

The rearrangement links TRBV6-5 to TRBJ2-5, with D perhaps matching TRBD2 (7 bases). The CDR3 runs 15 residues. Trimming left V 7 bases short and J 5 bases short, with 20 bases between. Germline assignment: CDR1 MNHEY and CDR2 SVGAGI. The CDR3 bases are TGTGCCAGCACTGTCGGAGGGGGGGCACGCGAGACCCAGTACTTC. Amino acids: CASTVGGGARETQYF.

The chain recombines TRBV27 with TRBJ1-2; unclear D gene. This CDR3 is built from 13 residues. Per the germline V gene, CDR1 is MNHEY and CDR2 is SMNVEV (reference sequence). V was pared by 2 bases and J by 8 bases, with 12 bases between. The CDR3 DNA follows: TGTGCCAGCAGTTTAGTTGAGGGTGCCGGCTACACCTTC. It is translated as CASSLVEGAGYTF.

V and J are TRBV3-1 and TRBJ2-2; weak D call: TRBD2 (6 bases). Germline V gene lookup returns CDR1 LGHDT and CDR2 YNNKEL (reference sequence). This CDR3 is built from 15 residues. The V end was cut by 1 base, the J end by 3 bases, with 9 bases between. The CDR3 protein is CASSQAGGDTGELFF. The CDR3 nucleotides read TGTGCCAGCAGCCAAGCCGGGGGAGACACCGGGGAGCTGTTTTTT.

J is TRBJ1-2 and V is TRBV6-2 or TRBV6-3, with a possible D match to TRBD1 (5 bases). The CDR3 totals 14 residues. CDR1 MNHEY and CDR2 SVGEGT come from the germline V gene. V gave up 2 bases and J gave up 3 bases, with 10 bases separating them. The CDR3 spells CASSYAGFDYGYTF. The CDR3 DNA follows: TGTGCCAGCAGTTACGCAGGGTTTGACTATGGCTACACCTTC.

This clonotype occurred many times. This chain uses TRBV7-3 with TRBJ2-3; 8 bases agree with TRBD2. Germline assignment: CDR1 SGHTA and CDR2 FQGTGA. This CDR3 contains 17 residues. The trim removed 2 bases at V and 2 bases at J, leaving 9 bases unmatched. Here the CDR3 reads CASSLEGGGTFTDTQYF. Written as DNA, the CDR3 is TGTGCCAGCAGCTTAGAGGGCGGGGGGACCTTCACAGATACGCAGTATTTT.

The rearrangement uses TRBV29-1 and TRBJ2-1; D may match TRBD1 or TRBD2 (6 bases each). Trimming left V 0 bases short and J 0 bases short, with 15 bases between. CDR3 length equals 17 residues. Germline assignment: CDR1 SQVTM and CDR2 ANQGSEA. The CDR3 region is CSVEDLGGSSSYNEQFF. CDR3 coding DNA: TGCAGCGTTGAAGATCTGGGGGGCTCCAGCTCCTACAATGAGCAGTTCTTC.

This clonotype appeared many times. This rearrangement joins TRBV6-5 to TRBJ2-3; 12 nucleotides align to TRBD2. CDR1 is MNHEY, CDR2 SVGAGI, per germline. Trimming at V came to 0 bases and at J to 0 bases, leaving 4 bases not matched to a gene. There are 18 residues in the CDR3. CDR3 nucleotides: TGTGCCAGCAGTTACTCGACTAGCGGGGGTATTAGCACAGATACGCAGTATTTT. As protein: CASSYSTSGGISTDTQYF.

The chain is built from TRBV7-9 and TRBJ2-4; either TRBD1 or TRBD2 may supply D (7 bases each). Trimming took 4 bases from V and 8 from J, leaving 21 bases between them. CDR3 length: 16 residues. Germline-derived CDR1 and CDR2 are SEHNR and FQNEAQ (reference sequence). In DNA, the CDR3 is TGTGCCAGCAGCTCAGGCCAGGGGGGGCGAGTGTACATTCAGTACTTC. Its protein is CASSSGQGGRVYIQYF.

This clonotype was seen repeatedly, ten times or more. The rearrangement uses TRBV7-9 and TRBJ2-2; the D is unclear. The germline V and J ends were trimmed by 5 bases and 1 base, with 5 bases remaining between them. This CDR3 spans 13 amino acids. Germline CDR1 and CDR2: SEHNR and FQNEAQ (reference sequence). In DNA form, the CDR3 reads TGTGCCAGCAGCCTCATGAACACCGGGGAGCTGTTTTTT. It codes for CASSLMNTGELFF. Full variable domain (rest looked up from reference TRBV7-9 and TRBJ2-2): DTGVSQNPRHKITKRGQNVTFRCDPISEHNRLYWYRQTLGQGPEFLTYFQNEAQLEKSRLLSDRFSAERPKGSFSTLEIQRTEQGDSAMYLCASSLMNTGELFFGEGSRLTVL.

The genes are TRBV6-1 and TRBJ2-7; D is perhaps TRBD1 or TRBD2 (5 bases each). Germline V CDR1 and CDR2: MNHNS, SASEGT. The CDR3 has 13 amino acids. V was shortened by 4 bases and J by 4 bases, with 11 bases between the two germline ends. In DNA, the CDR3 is TGTGCCAGCAGTGGTTGGGACCGGTACGAGCAGTACGTC. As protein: CASSGWDRYEQYV.

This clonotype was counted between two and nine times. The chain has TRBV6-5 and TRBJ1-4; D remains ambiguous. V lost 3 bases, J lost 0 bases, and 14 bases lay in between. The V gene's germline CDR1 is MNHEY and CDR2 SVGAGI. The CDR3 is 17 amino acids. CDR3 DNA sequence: TGTGCCAGCAGTTATTCCTCCGGTTTCGCAACTAATGAAAAACTGTTTTTT. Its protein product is CASSYSSGFATNEKLFF.

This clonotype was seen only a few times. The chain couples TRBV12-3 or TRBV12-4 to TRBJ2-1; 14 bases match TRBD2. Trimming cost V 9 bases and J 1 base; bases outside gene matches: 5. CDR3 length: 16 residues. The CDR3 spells CASFGTSGGSYNEQFF. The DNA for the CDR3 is TGTGCCAGTTTCGGGACTAGCGGGGGATCCTACAATGAGCAGTTCTTC.

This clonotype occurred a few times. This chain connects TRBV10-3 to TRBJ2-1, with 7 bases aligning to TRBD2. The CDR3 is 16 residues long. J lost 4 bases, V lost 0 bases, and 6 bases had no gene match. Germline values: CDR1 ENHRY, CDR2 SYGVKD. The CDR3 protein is CAISESGRGRYNEQFF. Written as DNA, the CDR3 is TGTGCCATCAGTGAGTCAGGGCGGGGGAGGTACAATGAGCAGTTCTTC.

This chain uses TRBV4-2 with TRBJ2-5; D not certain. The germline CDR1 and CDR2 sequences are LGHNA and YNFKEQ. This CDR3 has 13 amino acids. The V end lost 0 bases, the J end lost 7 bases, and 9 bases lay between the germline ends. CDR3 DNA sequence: TGTGCCAGCAGCCAAGAGTGGCTAGGGACCCAGTACTTC. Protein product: CASSQEWLGTQYF.

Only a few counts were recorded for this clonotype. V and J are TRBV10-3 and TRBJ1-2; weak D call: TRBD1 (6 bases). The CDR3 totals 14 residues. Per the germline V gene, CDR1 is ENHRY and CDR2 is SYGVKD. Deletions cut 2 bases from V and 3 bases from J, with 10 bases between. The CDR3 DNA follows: TGTGCCATCAGTGAGCAACAGGGAGACTATGGCTACACCTTC. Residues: CAISEQQGDYGYTF.

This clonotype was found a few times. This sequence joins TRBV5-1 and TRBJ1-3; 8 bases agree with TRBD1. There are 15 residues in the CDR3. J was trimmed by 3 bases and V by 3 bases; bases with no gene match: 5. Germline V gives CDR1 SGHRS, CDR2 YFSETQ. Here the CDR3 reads CASSSGTGYGNTIYF. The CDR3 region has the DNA TGCGCCAGCAGCTCCGGGACAGGATATGGAAACACCATATATTTT.

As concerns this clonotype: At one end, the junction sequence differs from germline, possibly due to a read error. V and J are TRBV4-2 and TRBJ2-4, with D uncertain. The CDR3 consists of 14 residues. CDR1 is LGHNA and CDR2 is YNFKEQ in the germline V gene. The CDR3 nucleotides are TGTGCCAGCAGACAAGAGGAAGGGCTCGGGATTCAGTACTTC. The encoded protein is CASRQEEGLGIQYF.

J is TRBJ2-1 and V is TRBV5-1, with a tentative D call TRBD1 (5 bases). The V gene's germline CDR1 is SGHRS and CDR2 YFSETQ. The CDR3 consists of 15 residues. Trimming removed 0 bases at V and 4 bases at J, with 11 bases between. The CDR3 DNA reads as TGCGCCAGCAGCTTGGTAGGGGATGGATACAATGAGCAGTTCTTC. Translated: CASSLVGDGYNEQFF.

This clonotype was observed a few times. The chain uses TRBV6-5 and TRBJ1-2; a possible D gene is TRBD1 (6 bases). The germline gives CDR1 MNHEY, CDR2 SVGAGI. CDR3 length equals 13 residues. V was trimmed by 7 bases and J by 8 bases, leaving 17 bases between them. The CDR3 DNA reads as TGTGCCAGCACTAGGGGGGGTTTTCGCGGCTACACCTTC. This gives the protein CASTRGGFRGYTF.

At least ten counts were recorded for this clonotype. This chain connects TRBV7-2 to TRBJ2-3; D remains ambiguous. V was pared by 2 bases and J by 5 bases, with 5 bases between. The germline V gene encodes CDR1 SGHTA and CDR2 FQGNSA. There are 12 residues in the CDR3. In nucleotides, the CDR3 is TGTGCCAGCAGCTTACTAAGAGATACGCAGTATTTT. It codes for CASSLLRDTQYF.

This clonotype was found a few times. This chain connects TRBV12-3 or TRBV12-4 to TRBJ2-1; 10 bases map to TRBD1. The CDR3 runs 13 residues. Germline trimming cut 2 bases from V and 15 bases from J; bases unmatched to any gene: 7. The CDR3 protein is CASSLLPGQGLFF. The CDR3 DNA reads TGTGCCAGCAGTTTATTGCCGGGACAGGGGCTGTTCTTC.

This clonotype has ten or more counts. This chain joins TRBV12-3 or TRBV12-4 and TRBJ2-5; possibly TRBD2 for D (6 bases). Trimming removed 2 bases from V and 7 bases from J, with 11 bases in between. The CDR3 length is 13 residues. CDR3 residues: CASSLLLGGTQYF. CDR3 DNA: TGTGCCAGCAGTTTACTTTTGGGGGGGACCCAGTACTTC.

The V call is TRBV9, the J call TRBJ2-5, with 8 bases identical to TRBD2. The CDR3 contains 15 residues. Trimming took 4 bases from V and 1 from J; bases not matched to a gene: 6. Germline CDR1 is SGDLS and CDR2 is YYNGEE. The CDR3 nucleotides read TGTGCCAGCAGCACCGGGGGGGGAACCCAAGAGACCCAGTACTTC. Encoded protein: CASSTGGGTQETQYF.

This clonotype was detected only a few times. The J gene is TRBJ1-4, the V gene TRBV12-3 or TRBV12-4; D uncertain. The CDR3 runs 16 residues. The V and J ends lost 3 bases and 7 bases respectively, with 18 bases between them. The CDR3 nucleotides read TGTGCCAGCAGTTTTCGTCGATTTACCAACGGTGAAAAACTGTTTTTT. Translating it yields CASSFRRFTNGEKLFF.

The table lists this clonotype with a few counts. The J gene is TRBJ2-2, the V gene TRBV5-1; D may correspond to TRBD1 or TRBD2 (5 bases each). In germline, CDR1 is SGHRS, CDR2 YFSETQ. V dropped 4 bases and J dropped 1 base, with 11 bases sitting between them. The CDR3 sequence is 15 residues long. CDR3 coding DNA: TGCGCCAGCAGCGCCGGGACGGAGAACACCGGGGAGCTGTTTTTT. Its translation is CASSAGTENTGELFF.

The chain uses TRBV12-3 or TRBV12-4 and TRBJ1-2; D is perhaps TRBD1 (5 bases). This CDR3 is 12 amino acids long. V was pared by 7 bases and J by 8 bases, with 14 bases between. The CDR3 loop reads CASTGNRGGYTF. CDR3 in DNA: TGTGCCAGCACAGGGAATAGAGGAGGCTACACCTTC.

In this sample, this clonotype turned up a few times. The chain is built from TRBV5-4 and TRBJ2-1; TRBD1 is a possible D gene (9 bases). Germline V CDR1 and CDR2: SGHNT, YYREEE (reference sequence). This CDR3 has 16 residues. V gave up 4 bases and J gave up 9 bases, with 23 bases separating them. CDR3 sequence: CASSRGQGTRGGEQFF. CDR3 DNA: TGTGCCAGCAGCAGAGGACAGGGGACCCGGGGGGGTGAGCAGTTCTTC.

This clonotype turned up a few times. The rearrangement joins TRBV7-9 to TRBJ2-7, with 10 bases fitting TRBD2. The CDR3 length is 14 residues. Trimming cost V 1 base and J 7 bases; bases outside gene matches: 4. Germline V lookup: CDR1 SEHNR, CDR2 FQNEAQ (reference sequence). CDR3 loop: CASSLVPSGGEQYF. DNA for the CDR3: TGTGCCAGCAGCTTAGTTCCTAGCGGGGGTGAGCAGTACTTC.

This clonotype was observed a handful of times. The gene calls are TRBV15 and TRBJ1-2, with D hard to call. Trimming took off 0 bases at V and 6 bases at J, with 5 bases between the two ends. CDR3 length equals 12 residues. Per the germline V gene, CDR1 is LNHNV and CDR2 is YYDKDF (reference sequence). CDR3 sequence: CATSRDEHGYTF. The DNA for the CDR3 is TGTGCCACCAGCAGAGATGAACATGGCTACACCTTC.

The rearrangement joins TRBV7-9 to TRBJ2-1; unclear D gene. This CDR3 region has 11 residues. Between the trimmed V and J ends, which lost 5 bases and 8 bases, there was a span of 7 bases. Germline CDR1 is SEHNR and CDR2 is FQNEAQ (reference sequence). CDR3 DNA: TGTGCCAGCAGCCCCGTGGATGAGCAGTTCTTC. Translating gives CASSPVDEQFF. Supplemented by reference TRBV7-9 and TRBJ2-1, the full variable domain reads DTGVSQNPRHKITKRGQNVTFRCDPISEHNRLYWYRQTLGQGPEFLTYFQNEAQLEKSRLLSDRFSAERPKGSFSTLEIQRTEQGDSAMYLCASSPVDEQFFGPGTRLTVL.

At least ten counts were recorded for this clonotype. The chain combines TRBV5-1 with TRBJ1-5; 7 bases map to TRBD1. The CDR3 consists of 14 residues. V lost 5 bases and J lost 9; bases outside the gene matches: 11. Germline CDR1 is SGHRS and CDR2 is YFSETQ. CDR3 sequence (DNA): TGCGCCAGCAGTACGACAGGGTCGGATGGGCCCCAGCATTTT. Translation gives CASSTTGSDGPQHF.